These 12 T cell receptor beta chains originate from one sample sequenced in a study of blood T cell repertoires in COVID-19. Measured with immunoSEQ multiplex PCR; TCRdb has only the in-frame clones, and not every one. The repertoire holds 350,000 to 450,000 clones, with 89% as singletons. What was sequenced was PBMCs or T cells enriched from blood (not recorded which). These receptor sequences come from a woman in her 30s who had recovered from COVID-19.

The V and J genes are TRBV5-1 and TRBJ1-2; tentative D call: TRBD1 (5 bases). Germline CDR1 and CDR2: SGHRS and YFSETQ. The V end lost 5 bases, the J end lost 2 bases, and 13 bases lay between the germline ends. This CDR3 has 14 residues. CDR3 coding DNA: TGCGCCAGCAGACCCGACCCAGGGAACTATGGCTACACCTTC. Its protein product is CASRPDPGNYGYTF.

The chain links TRBV30 to TRBJ2-2; D perhaps matches TRBD2 (5 bases). The CDR3 consists of 13 residues. V was cut by 1 base and J by 6 bases, with 9 bases left in between. Germline loops: CDR1 GTSNPN, CDR2 SVGIG (reference sequence). The CDR3 loop reads CAWSGGGAGELFF. CDR3 nucleotides: TGTGCCTGGAGTGGTGGAGGAGCCGGGGAGCTGTTTTTT.

This clone appeared once. The rearrangement uses TRBV9 and TRBJ1-6, with TRBD1 matching over 7 bases. The germline V gene has CDR1 SGDLS and CDR2 YYNGEE. The CDR3 has 16 residues. J gave up 7 bases and V 3 bases, and 10 bases lay outside the gene matches. The CDR3 region has the DNA TGTGCCAGCAGCGGGAACAGGGGTAGGAGGAATTCACCCCTCCACTTT. Encoded protein: CASSGNRGRRNSPLHF.

Points on this clone: The sample has other DNA sequences that encode this CDR3 too. The chain uses TRBV18 and TRBJ2-7; TRBD1 agrees at 9 bases. Looked up from germline, CDR1 is KGHSH and CDR2 is LQKENI. Losses at the gene ends were 3 bases for V and 5 bases for J; bases not matched to a gene: 5. The length of the CDR3 is 14 residues. The CDR3 DNA reads as TGTGCCAGCTCACCTGGGACAGGGAGAAACGAGCAGTACTTC. It yields the protein CASSPGTGRNEQYF.

The chain couples TRBV30 to TRBJ2-5, with 11 bases that match TRBD2. The CDR3 loop spans 17 amino acids. The V gene's germline CDR1 is GTSNPN and CDR2 SVGIG (reference sequence). With V trimmed by 3 bases and J by 5 bases, 14 bases remained unmatched. This CDR3 is CAWRTALGRTSGETQYF. The CDR3 nucleotides are TGTGCCTGGAGAACCGCCTTGGGAAGGACTAGCGGGGAGACCCAGTACTTC.

The chain uses TRBV5-1 and TRBJ2-3, with a weak D call TRBD1 (6 bases). Germline lookup yields CDR1 SGHRS and CDR2 YFSETQ. Trimming took 3 bases from V and 5 from J, leaving 16 bases between them. The CDR3 has 15 residues. The CDR3: CASSSITGFVDTQYF. For the CDR3, the DNA is TGCGCCAGCAGCTCCATAACAGGGTTCGTAGATACGCAGTATTTT.

This clone occurred once. The chain links TRBV7-9 to TRBJ2-1; TRBD2 aligns across 14 bases. The CDR3 is made up of 16 amino acids. The J segment lost 7 bases and the V segment lost 5 bases, leaving 7 bases of the junction unmatched. Germline CDR1 and CDR2: SEHNR and FQNEAQ (reference sequence). The chain's CDR3 is CASSLPTSGRANEQFF. CDR3 bases: TGTGCCAGCAGCCTCCCGACTAGCGGGAGGGCTAATGAGCAGTTCTTC.

The chain links TRBV6-2 or TRBV6-3 to TRBJ2-1, with D hard to call. V lost 0 bases to trimming and J lost 12 bases, with 6 bases between them. CDR1 is MNHEY, CDR2 SVGEGT, per germline. There are 11 residues in the CDR3. CDR3 bases: TGTGCCAGCAGTTACTCGAACAGGCAGTTCTTC. It translates to CASSYSNRQFF.

For this clone: One end of the junction does not line up with germline, which may come from a read error. The genes are TRBV20-1 and TRBJ2-1; D ambiguous. CDR3 length: 10 residues. Per germline, CDR1 DFQATT and CDR2 SNEGSKA (reference sequence). CDR3 residues: CSASHNEQFF. The DNA of the CDR3 is TGCAGTGCCTCCCACAATGAGCAGTTCTTC.

The rearrangement joins TRBV28 to TRBJ1-1; 7 bases map to TRBD1. V trimming: 7 bases; J trimming: 2 bases; junction bases outside the gene matches: 13. CDR3 length equals 16 residues. Germline V gives CDR1 MDHEN, CDR2 SYDVKM. DNA for the CDR3: TGTGCCAGCAAAAAACAGGGGCACCTTACCAACACTGAAGCTTTCTTT. Amino acid sequence: CASKKQGHLTNTEAFF.

The chain has TRBV6-5 and TRBJ1-1; a weak D match, TRBD1 (5 bases). This CDR3 is 13 amino acids long. Germline CDR1 MNHEY, CDR2 SVGAGI. The V end was cut by 0 bases, the J end by 8 bases, with 10 bases between. The CDR3 bases are TGTGCCAGCAGTTACTCGGTAGGGGTCGAAGCTTTCTTT. This codes for CASSYSVGVEAFF.

This sequence joins TRBV7-9 and TRBJ1-1; 7 bases agree with TRBD1. V gave up 5 bases and J gave up 1 base; unmatched junction bases: 4. CDR1 and CDR2 (germline): SEHNR, FQNEAQ (reference sequence). CDR3 size: 14 residues. CDR3 sequence: CASSLGTENTEAFF. CDR3 sequence (DNA): TGTGCCAGCAGCCTAGGGACAGAGAACACTGAAGCTTTCTTT.